This T cell receptor (beta chain) was identified during a study of blood T cell repertoires in COVID-19. The assay was immunoSEQ multiplex PCR, and TCRdb's table has in-frame clones only and misses some. There are about 430,000 clones in the sample; roughly 84% occur only once, and about 1.5% lies in the top ten. The CDR3 totals 18 residues. Per germline, CDR1 LGHNA and CDR2 YNFKEQ. V was clipped by 1 base and J by 1 base, with 17 bases between them. The chain has TRBV4-2 and TRBJ2-4; tentatively, D is TRBD1 (6 bases). This TCR was recovered from a woman aged 18-29 years who had been exposed to COVID-19. The specimen sequenced was PBMCs or T cells enriched from blood (not recorded which). Written as DNA, the CDR3 is TGTGCCAGCAGCCAAGCCAGCCGGCTTACAGGGGCCAAAAACATTCAGTACTTC. The encoded protein is CASSQASRLTGAKNIQYF.